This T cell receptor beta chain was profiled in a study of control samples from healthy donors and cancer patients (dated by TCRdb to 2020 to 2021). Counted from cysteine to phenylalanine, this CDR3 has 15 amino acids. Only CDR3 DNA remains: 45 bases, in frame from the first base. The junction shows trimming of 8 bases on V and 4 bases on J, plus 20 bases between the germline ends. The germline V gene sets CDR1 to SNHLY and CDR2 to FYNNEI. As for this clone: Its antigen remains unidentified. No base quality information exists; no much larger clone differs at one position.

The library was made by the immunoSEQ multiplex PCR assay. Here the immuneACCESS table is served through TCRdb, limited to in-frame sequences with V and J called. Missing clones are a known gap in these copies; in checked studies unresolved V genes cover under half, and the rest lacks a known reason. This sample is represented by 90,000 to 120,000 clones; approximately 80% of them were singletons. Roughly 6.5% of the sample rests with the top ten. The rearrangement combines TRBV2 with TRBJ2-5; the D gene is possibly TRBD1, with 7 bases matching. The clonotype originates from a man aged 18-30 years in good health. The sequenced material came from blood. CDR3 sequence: CASSNQGGAGETQYF. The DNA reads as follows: TGTGCCAGCTCAAACCAGGGGGGCGCAGGAGAGACCCAGTACTTC.